The entry below gives a single TCR beta chain sequence along with its context. Its antigen is unidentified. This sample stems from a study of T-cell memory formation after mild COVID-19. The study, taken as a whole, reports: Balance between CD4 and CD8 was seen in clones contracting day 15 to 85, and a CD4+ lean was seen in later expanders. Pre-infection memory held some responding clones, suggesting pre-existing cross-reactive T cells responded. Among CD4+ contracting clones, most were CM and EM, and CD8+ ones EMRA. Whether second-wave clones peaking at day 37 were SARS-CoV-2 specific went unconfirmed.

TCRdb itself ran the 5' RACE reads through MiXCR, one entry per CDR3 protein. The sample yields 400,000 to 550,000 distinct CDR3 sequences, 20% to 25% seen once. Germline CDR1 MNHEY, CDR2 SVGAGI. CDR3 length: 15 residues. The V gene lost 2 bases and the J gene lost 0 bases, with 8 bases spanning the gap. This TCR was sampled from an adult woman who had mild COVID-19 (a few samples of this study predate the infection). Cell type and time point are not known. The chain carries TRBV6-5 and TRBJ1-3; D is unclear. The specimen was PBMCs or a T cell subset sorted from them (not recorded which). The CDR3 region has the DNA TGTGCCAGCAGTTACGGCCTCCTCTCTGGAAACACCATATATTTT. It encodes CASSYGLLSGNTIYF.